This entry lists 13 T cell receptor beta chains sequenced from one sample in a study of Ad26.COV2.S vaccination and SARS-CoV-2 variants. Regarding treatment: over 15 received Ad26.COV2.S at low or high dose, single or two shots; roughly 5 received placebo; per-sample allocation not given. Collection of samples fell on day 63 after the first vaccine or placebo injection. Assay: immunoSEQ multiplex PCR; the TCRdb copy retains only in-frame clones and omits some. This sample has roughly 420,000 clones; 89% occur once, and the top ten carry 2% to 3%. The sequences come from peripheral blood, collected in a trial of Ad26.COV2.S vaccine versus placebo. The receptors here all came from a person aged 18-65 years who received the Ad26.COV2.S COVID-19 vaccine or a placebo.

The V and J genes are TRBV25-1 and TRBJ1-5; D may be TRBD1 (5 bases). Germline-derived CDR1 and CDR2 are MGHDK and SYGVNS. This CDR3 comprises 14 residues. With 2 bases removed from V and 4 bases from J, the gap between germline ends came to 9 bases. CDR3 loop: CASSESQGNQPQHF. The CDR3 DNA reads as TGTGCCAGCAGTGAAAGCCAGGGTAATCAGCCCCAGCATTTT.

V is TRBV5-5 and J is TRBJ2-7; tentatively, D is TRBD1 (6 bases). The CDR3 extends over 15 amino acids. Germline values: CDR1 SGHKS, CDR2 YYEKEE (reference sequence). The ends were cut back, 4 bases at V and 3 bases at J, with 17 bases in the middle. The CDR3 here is CASSLGQSLYYEQYV. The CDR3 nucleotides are TGTGCCAGCAGCCTAGGACAGAGTCTATACTACGAGCAGTACGTC.

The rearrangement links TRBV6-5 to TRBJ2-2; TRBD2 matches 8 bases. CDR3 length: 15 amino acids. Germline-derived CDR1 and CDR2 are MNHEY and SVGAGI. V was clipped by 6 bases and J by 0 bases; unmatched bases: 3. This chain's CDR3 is CASSRLAPNTGELFF. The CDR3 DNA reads TGTGCCAGCAGCCGACTAGCGCCGAACACCGGGGAGCTGTTTTTT.

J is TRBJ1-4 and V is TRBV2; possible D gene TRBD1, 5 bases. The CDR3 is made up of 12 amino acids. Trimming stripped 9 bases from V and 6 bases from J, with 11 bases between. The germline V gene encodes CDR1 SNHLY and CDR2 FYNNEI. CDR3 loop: CASVGLHEKLFF. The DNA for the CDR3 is TGTGCCAGTGTGGGGCTCCATGAAAAACTGTTTTTT.

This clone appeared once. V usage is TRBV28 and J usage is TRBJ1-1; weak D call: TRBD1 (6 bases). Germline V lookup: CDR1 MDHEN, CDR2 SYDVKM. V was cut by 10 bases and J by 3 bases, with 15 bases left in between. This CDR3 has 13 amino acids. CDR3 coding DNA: TGTGCCACCGACAGAGGGGGGGACACTGAAGCTTTCTTT. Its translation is CATDRGGDTEAFF.

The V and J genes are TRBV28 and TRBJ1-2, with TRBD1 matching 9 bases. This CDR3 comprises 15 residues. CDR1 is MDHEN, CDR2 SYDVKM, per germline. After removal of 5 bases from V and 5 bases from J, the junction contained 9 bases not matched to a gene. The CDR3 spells CASSPRDREGYGYTF. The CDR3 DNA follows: TGTGCCAGCAGTCCACGGGACAGGGAGGGGTATGGCTACACCTTC.

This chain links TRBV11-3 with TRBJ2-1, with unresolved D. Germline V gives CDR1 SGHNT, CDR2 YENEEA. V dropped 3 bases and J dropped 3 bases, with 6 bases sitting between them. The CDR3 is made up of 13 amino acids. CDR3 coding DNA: TGTGCCAGCAGCTTCTCTCTCTACAATGAGCAGTTCTTC. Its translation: CASSFSLYNEQFF.

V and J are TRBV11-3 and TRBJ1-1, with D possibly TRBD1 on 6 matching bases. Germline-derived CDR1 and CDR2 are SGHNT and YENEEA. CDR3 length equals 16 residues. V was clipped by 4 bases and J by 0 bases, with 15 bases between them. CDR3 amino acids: CASSSTYGQLNTEAFF. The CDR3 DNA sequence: TGTGCCAGCAGCTCAACCTACGGACAGCTGAACACTGAAGCTTTCTTT.

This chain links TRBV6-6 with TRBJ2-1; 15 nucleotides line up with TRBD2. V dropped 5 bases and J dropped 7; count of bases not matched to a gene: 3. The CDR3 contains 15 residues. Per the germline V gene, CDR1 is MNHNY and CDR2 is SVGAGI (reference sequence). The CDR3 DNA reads TGTGCCAGCAGTGGGACTAGCGGGAGGTTAAATGAGCAGTTCTTC. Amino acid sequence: CASSGTSGRLNEQFF.

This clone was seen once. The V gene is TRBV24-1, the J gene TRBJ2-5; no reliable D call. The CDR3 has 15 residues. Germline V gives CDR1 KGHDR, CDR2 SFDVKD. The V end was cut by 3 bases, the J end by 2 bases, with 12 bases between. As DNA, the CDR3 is TGTGCCACCAGTGATCGACGGACGGCTCAAGAGACCCAGTACTTC. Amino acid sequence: CATSDRRTAQETQYF.

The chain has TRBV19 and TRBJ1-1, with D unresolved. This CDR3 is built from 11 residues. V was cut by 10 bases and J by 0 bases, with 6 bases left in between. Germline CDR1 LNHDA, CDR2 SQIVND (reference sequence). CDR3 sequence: CATKLNTEAFF. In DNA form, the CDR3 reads TGTGCCACTAAGTTGAACACTGAAGCTTTCTTT.

The CDR3 spells CASSYSGSTDTQYF. The CDR3 nucleotides read TGTGCCAGCAGCTATAGCGGAAGCACAGATACGCAGTATTTT. V and J are TRBV4-2 and TRBJ2-3, with D maybe TRBD2 (6 bases). The CDR3 length is 14 residues. V was pared by 5 bases and J by 0 bases, with 9 bases between. CDR1 is LGHNA, CDR2 YNFKEQ, per germline.

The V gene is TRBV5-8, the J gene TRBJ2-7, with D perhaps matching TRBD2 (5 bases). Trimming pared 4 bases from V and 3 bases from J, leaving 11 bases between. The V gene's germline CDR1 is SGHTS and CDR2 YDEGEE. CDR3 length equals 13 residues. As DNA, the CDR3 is TGTGCCAGCAGCCCGGAAGGACTCTACGAGCAGTACTTC. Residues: CASSPEGLYEQYF. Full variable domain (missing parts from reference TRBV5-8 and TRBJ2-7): EAGVTQSPTHLIKTRGQQATLRCSPISGHTSVYWYQQALGLGLQFLLWYDEGEERNRGNFPPRFSGRQFPNYSSELNVNALELEDSALYLCASSPEGLYEQYFGPGTRLTVT.